This T cell receptor beta chain appears in the sequencing data of a study of blood T cell repertoires in COVID-19. Study context: Some COVID-19 samples were acute and others convalescent; all came from the United States, Italy and Spain. T cells, B-cell-depleted T cells, or PBMCs supplied cDNA or gDNA.

The germline gives CDR1 MNHEY, CDR2 SMNVEV (reference sequence). Trimming left V 2 bases short and J 1 base short, with 8 bases between. The CDR3 has 14 residues. Assay: immunoSEQ multiplex PCR; the TCRdb copy retains only in-frame clones and omits some. The repertoire holds under 300,000 clones, with 85% to 90% as singletons. The chain couples TRBV27 to TRBJ1-1; D unclear. The receptor was isolated from a woman in her 40s with acute or convalescent COVID-19. Sequenced input: peripheral blood. The CDR3 loop is CASSLKARNTEAFF. CDR3 DNA: TGTGCCAGCAGTTTAAAAGCCCGGAACACTGAAGCTTTCTTT.